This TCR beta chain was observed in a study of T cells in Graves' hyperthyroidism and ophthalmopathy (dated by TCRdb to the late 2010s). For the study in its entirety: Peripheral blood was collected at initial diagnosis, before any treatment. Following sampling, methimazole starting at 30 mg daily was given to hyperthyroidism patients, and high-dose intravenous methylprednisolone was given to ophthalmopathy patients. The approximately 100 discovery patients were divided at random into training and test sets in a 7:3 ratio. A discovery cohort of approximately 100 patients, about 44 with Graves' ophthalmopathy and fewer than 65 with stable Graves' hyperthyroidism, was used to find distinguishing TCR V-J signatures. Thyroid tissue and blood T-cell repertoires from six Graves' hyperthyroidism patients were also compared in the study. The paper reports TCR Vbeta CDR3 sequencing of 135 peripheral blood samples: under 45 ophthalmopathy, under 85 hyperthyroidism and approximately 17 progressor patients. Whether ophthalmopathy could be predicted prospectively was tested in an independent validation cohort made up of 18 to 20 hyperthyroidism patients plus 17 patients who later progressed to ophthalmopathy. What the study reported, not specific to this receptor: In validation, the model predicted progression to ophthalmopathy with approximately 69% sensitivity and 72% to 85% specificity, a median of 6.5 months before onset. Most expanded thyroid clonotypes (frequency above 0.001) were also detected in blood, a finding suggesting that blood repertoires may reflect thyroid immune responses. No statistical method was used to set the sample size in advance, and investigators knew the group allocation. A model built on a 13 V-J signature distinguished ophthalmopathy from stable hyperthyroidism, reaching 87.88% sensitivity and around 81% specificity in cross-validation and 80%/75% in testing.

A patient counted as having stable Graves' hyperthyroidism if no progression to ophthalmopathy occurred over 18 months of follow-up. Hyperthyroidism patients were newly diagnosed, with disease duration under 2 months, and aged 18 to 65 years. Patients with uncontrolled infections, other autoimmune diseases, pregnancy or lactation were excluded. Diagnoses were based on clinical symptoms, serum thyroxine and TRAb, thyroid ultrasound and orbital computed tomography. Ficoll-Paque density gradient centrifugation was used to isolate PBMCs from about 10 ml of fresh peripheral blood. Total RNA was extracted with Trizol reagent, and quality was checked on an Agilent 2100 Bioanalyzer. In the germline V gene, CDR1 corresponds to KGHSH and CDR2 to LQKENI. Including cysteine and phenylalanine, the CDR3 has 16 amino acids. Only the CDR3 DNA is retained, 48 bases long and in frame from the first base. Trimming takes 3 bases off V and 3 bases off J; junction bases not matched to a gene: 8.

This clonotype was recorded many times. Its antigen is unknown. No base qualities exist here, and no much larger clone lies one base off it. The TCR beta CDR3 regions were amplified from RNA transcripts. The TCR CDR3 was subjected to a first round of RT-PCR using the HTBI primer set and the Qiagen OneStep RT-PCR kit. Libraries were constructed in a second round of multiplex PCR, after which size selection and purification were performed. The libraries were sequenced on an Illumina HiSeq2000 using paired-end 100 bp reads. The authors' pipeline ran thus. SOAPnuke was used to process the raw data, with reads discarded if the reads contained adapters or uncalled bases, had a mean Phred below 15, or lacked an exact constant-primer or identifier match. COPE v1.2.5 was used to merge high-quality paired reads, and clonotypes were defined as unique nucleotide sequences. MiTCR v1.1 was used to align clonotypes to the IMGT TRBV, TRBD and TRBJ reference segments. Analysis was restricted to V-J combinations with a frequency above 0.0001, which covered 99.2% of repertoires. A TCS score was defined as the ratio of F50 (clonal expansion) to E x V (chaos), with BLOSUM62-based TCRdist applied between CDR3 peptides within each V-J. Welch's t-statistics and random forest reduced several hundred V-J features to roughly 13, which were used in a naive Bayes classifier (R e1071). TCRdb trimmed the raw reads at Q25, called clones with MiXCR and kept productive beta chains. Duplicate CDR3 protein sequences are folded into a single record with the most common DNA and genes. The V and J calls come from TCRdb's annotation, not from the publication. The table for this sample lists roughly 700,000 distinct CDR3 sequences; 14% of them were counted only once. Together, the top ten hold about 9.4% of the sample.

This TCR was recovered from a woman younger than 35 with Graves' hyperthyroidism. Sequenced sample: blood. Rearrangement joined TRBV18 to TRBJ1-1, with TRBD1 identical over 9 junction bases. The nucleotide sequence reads TGTGCCAGCTCACCGCATCGGACAGGGGTTGACACTGAAGCTTTCTTT. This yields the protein CASSPHRTGVDTEAFF.